The source of this TCR delta chain is a study of gammadelta T cells in human blood. General observations from the study: Microbial exposure reportedly appeared to drive polyclonal expansion of innate gamma-delta T cells right after birth.

TCRdb used CATT to re-call clones from the RT-PCR reads. The sample shows about 1,200 delta-chain clones, about 1.5% of them seen only once. By share, this clone counts as medium-sized. Its antigen remains unidentified. The germline CDR1 and CDR2 sequences are NSMFDY and ISSIKDK. V shed 2 bases, J shed 2 bases, and the junction held 24 bases outside the gene matches. The CDR3 is 22 amino acids. This rearrangement joins TRAV29/DV5 to TRDJ1; 13 positions match TRDD3. Sequencing used non-Vgamma9Vdelta2 gamma-delta T cells from adult blood. This receptor was taken from a human donor. The CDR3 sequence is CAASRSPSTGGYDLGRTDKLIF. For the CDR3, the DNA is TGTGCAGCAAGTAGGAGCCCCTCTACTGGGGGATACGACCTAGGACGGACCGATAAACTCATCTTT.